This T cell receptor (beta chain) was captured in a study of CD8 T cells in ankylosing spondylitis. At least ten counts were recorded for this clonotype. MiXCR, run by TCRdb on the 5' RACE reads, gives a single entry per CDR3 protein. The sample yields approximately 250,000 distinct CDR3 sequences, 7.5% to 9.5% seen once. The CDR3 sequence is 16 residues long. Germline V CDR1 and CDR2: LGHNA, YSLEER. Trimming removed 0 bases from V and 6 bases from J, with 15 bases in between. The sequenced sample consisted of blood, either unsorted or a sorted T cell fraction (not recorded which). J is TRBJ2-1 and V is TRBV4-3; D gene unclear. This sequence was found in a female donor with ankylosing spondylitis or in good health (not recorded which). CDR3 sequence reads: CASSQDSRTPPNEQFF. CDR3 DNA sequence: TGCGCCAGCAGCCAAGATTCAAGGACCCCGCCCAATGAGCAGTTCTTC.